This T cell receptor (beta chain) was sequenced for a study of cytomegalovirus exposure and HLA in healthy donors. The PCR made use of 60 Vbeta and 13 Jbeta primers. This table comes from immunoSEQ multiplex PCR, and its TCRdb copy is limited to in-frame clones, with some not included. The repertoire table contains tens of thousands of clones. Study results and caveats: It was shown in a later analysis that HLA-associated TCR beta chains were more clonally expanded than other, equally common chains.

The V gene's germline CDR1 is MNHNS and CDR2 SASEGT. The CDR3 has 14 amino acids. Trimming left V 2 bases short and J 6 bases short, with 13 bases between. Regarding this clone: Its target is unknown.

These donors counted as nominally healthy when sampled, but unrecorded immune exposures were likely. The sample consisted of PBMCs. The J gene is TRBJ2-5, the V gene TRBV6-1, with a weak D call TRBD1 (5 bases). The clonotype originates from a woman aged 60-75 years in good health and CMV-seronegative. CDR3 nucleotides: TGTGCCAGCAGTGAAATATCAGGGCGGCAGACCCAGTACTTC. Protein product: CASSEISGRQTQYF.